The clone carrying this T cell receptor (beta chain) was observed a few times. The data were obtained in a study of blood T cell repertoires in COVID-19. Study as a whole: T cells, B-cell-depleted T cells, or PBMCs provided the cDNA or gDNA that served as material.

The CDR3 has 14 amino acids. Trimming took 2 bases from V and 1 from J, leaving 9 bases between them. Germline V CDR1 and CDR2: SGHRS, YFSETQ. Using immunoSEQ multiplex PCR, the repertoire was profiled, and TCRdb retains in-frame clones only, with some absent. The sample consists of roughly 300,000 clones, 80% to 90% of them appearing once. Specimen: PBMCs or T cells enriched from blood (not recorded which). This clonotype was sampled from a woman under 30 who had recovered from COVID-19. This chain connects TRBV5-1 to TRBJ1-1; TRBD1 might be the D (6 bases). The CDR3 is CASSFEQGNTEAFF. As DNA, the CDR3 is TGCGCCAGCAGCTTCGAACAGGGGAACACTGAAGCTTTCTTT.